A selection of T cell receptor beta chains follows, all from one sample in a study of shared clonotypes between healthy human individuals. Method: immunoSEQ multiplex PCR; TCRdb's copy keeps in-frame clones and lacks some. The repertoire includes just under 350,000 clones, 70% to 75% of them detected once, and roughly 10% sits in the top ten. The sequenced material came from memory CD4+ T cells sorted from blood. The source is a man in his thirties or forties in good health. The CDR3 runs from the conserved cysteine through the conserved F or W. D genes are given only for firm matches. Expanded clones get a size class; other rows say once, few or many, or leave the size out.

TGTGCCAGCAGCAAGAATTCGGAGGGCCTAGTATCCTACGAGCAGTACTTC	CASSKNSEGLVSYEQYF	TRBV7-9	.	many	TRBJ2-7
TGTGCCAGCAGCGTAGAAGACAGGGTAGAGACCCAGTACTTC	CASSVEDRVETQYF	TRBV9	TRBD1	.	TRBJ2-5
TGTGCCAGCAACCCAGAGGTCTGGAACACCATATATTTT	CASNPEVWNTIYF	TRBV6-1	.	.	TRBJ1-3
TGTGCCAGCAGTTTCCAGGGATCCAAAAACATTCAGTACTTC	CASSFQGSKNIQYF	TRBV28	.	few	TRBJ2-4
TGTGCCAGCAGCGATAGAATAGCGATTGCGCGTTGGCAGTACTTC	CASSDRIAIARWQYF	TRBV28	.	.	TRBJ2-7
TGTGCCATCAGTGCCGGGTTCCCCCAGAATGAGCAGTTCTTC	CAISAGFPQNEQFF	TRBV10-3	.	.	TRBJ2-1
TGTGCCAGCAGTTTCTCGGACAGCACCGGAGAAGCTTTCTTT	CASSFSDSTGEAFF	TRBV28	.	.	TRBJ1-1
TGTGCCAGCAGTGAGGGGGCGACGCAGCCCCAGCATTTT	CASSEGATQPQHF	TRBV2	.	.	TRBJ1-5
TGTGCCAGTAGTATTGGAGACCACGGACAGGTAGGGAACACTGAAGCTTTCTTT	CASSIGDHGQVGNTEAFF	TRBV19	TRBD1	.	TRBJ1-1
TGTGCCAGCAGTTATCCGGGGGCGTACTATGGCTACACCTTC	CASSYPGAYYGYTF	TRBV28	.	.	TRBJ1-2
TGTGCCAGCAGCCACTTGGCGGGGGCCTACAATGAGCAGTTCTTC	CASSHLAGAYNEQFF	TRBV7-8	TRBD2	.	TRBJ2-1
TGCGCCAGCAGCGATACCGGGACAGGGGTTAGCGGGACAGATACGCAGTATTTT	CASSDTGTGVSGTDTQYF	TRBV5-1	TRBD1	many	TRBJ2-3